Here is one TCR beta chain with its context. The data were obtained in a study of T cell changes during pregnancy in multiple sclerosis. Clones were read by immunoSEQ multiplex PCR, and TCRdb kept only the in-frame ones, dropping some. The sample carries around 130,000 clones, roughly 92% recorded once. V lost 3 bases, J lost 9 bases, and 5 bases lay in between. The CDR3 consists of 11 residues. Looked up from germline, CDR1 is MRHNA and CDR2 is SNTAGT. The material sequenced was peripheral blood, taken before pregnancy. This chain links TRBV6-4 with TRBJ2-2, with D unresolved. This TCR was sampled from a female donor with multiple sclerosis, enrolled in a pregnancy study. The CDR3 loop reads CASSESRELFF. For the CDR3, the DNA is TGTGCCAGCAGTGAGAGCAGGGAGCTGTTTTTT.